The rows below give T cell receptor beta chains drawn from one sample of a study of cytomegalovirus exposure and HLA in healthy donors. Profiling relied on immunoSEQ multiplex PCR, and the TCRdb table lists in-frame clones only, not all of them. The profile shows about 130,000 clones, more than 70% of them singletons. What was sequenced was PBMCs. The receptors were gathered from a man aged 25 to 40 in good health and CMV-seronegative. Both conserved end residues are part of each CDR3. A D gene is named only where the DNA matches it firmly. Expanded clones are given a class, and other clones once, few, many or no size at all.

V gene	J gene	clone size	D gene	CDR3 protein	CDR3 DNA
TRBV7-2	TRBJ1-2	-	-	CASSLIPGSGGYTF	TGTGCCAGCAGCTTAATTCCGGGGAGCGGTGGCTACACCTTC
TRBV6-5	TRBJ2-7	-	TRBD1	CASSYGGGGQAYEQYF	TGTGCCAGCAGTTACGGTGGTGGCGGACAGGCCTACGAGCAGTACTTC
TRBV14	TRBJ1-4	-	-	CASSQVLTGYNEKLFF	TGTGCCAGCAGCCAAGTGTTGACAGGCTATAATGAAAAACTGTTTTTT
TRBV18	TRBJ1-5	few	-	CASSPADRGTQHF	TGTGCCAGCTCACCAGCGGACAGAGGGACCCAGCATTTT
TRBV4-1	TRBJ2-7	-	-	CASSQERQGITNEQYF	TGCGCCAGCAGCCAAGAGCGCCAGGGGATAACAAACGAGCAGTACTTC
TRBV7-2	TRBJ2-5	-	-	CASRQGSAQETQYF	TGTGCCAGCAGACAGGGCTCAGCCCAAGAGACCCAGTACTTC
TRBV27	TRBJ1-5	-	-	CASSSYSNQPQHF	TGTGCCAGCAGTTCCTATAGCAATCAGCCCCAGCATTTT
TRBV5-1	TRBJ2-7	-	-	CASSLPIRGDSYEQYF	TGCGCCAGCAGCTTGCCGATCCGGGGAGACTCCTACGAGCAGTACTTC
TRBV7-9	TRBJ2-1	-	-	CASSLEGVSKFF	TGTGCCAGCAGCTTAGAGGGGGTTTCAAAGTTCTTC
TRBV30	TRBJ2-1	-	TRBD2	CAWSRRTSSYNEQFF	TGTGCCTGGAGTCGTCGGACTAGCAGCTACAATGAGCAGTTCTTC
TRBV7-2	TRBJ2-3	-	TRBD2	CASSPPGLALTDTQYF	TGTGCCAGCAGCCCCCCCGGACTAGCGCTCACAGATACGCAGTATTTT
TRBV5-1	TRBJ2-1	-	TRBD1	CASSSGQGSYNEQFF	TGCGCCAGCAGCTCGGGACAGGGATCCTACAATGAGCAGTTCTTC
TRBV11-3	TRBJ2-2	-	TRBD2	CASSSPLAGVGELFF	TGTGCCAGCAGCTCACCGCTAGCGGGAGTCGGGGAGCTGTTTTTT
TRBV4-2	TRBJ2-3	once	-	CASSPTRTDTQYF	TGTGCCAGCAGCCCTACTAGAACAGATACGCAGTATTTT
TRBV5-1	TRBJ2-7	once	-	CASSLATVGEQYF	TGCGCCAGCAGCTTAGCGACCGTGGGCGAGCAGTACTTC
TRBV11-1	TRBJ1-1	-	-	CASSLSQNTEAFF	TGTGCCAGCAGCTTAAGCCAGAACACTGAAGCTTTCTTT
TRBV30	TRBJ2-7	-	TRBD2	CAWTRGGSSYEQYF	TGTGCCTGGACTCGGGGGGGGAGCTCCTACGAGCAGTACTTC
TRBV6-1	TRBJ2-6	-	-	CASSQQGTGANVLTF	TGTGCCAGCAGCCAACAGGGAACTGGGGCCAACGTCCTGACTTTC
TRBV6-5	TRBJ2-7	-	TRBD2	CASSPPGGSNEQYF	TGTGCCAGCAGCCCGCCGGGCGGGAGCAACGAGCAGTACTTC
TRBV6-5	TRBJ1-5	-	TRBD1	CASATRQGIKPQHF	TGTGCCAGCGCGACTCGACAGGGGATAAAGCCCCAGCATTTT
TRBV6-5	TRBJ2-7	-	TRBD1	CASSRDSLYEQYF	TGTGCCAGCAGCCGGGACAGCCTGTACGAGCAGTACTTC
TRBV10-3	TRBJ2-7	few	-	CATGDSTYEQYF	TGTGCCACCGGGGACTCCACGTACGAGCAGTACTTC
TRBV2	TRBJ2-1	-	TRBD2	CASHRPSGRGANEQFF	TGTGCCAGCCATCGCCCTAGCGGGAGGGGGGCCAATGAGCAGTTCTTC
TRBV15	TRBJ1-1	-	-	CATSRDLDRLNTEAFF	TGTGCCACCAGCAGAGATCTTGACAGGTTGAACACTGAAGCTTTCTTT
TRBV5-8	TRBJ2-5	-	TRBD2	CASSWDFFSGFQETQYF	TGTGCCAGCAGCTGGGATTTTTTTAGCGGGTTCCAAGAGACCCAGTACTTC
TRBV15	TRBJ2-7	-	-	CATSRVGGEQYF	TGTGCCACCAGCAGAGTAGGGGGCGAGCAGTACTTC
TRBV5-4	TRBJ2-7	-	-	CASSWVPGEVYEQYF	TGTGCCAGCAGCTGGGTGCCGGGTGAGGTTTACGAGCAGTACTTC
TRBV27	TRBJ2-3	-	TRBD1	CASSFRGQFSTDTQYF	TGTGCCAGCAGTTTCAGGGGGCAATTCAGCACAGATACGCAGTATTTT
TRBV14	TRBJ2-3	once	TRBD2	CASSPWGYSGTGTDTQYF	TGTGCCAGCAGCCCTTGGGGATATAGCGGGACGGGCACAGATACGCAGTATTTT
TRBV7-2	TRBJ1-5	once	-	CASSLGRVENQPQHF	TGTGCCAGCAGCTTAGGGCGGGTCGAAAATCAGCCCCAGCATTTT
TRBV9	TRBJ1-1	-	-	CASSVLSGKSTEAFF	TGTGCCAGCAGCGTATTATCAGGGAAAAGCACTGAAGCTTTCTTT